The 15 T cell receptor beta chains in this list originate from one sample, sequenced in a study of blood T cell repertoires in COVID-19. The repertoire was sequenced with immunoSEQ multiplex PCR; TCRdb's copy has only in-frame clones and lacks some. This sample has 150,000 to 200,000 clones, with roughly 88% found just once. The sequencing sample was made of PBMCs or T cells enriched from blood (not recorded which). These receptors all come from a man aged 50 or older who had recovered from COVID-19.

In DNA, the CDR3 is TGTGCCAGCAGCTTGGGGACAGGGTACGCTGAAGCTTTCTTT. This codes for CASSLGTGYAEAFF. This chain joins TRBV5-6 and TRBJ1-1; 8 bases map to TRBD1. CDR3 length equals 14 residues. After removal of 0 bases from V and 6 bases from J, the junction contained 4 bases not matched to a gene. Per the germline V gene, CDR1 is SGHDT and CDR2 is YYEEEE.

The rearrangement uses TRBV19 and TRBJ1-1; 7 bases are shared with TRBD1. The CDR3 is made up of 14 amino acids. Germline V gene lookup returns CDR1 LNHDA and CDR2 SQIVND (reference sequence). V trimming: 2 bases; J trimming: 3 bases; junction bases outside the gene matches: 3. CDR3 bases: TGTGCCAGTAGTATAACAGGGGTCTACACTGAAGCTTTCTTT. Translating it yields CASSITGVYTEAFF.

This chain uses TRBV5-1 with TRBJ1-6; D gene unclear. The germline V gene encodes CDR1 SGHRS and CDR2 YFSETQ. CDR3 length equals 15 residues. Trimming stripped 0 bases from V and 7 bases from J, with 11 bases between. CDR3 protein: CASSLDHPGNSPLHF. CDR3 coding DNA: TGCGCCAGCAGCTTGGATCACCCGGGAAATTCACCCCTCCACTTT.

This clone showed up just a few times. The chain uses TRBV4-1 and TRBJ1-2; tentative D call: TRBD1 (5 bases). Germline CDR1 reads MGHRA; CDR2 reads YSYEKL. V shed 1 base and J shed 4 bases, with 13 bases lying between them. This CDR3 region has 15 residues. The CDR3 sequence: CASSQGAGEGYGYTF. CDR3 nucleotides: TGCGCCAGCAGCCAAGGGGCGGGGGAAGGCTATGGCTACACCTTC.

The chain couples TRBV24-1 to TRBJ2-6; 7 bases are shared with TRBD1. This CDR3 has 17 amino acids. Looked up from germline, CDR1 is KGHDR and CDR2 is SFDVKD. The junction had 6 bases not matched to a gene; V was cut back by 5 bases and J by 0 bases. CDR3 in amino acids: CATSVSGQYSGANVLTF. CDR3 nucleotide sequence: TGTGCCACCAGTGTGTCGGGACAGTACTCTGGGGCCAACGTCCTGACTTTC.

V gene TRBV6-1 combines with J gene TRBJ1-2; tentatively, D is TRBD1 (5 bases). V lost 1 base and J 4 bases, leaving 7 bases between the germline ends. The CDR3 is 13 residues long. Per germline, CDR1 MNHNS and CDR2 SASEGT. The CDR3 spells CASSEVGGYGYTF. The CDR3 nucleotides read TGTGCCAGCAGTGAAGTGGGGGGCTATGGCTACACCTTC.

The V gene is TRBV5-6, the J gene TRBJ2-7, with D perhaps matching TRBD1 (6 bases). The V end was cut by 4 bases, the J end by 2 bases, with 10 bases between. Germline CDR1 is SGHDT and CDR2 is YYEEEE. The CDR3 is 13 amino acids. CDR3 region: CASSLTGPYEQYF. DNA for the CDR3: TGTGCCAGCAGCCTGACAGGTCCCTACGAGCAGTACTTC.

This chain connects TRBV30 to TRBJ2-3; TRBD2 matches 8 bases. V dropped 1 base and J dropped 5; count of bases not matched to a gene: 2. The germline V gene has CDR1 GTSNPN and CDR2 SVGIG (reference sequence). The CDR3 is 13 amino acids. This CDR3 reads CAWSEGLGDTQYF. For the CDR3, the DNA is TGTGCCTGGAGTGAGGGACTAGGAGATACGCAGTATTTT.

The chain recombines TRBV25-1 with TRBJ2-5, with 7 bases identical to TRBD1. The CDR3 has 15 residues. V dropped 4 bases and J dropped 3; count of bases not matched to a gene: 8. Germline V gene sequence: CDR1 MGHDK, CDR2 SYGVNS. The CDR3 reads CASSGGTVLEETQYF. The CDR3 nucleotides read TGTGCCAGCAGTGGGGGGACAGTTCTCGAAGAGACCCAGTACTTC.

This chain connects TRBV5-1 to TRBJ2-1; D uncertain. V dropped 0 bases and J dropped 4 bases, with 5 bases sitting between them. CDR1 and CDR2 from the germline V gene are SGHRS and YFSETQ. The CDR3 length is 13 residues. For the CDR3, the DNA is TGCGCCAGCAGCTTGGATCTGTACAATGAGCAGTTCTTC. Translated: CASSLDLYNEQFF.

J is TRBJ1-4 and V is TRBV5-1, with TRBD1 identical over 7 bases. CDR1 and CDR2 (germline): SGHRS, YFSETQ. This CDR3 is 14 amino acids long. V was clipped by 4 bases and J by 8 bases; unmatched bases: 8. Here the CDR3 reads CASSATGRGEKLFF. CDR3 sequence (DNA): TGCGCCAGCAGCGCGACAGGGAGAGGGGAAAAACTGTTTTTT.

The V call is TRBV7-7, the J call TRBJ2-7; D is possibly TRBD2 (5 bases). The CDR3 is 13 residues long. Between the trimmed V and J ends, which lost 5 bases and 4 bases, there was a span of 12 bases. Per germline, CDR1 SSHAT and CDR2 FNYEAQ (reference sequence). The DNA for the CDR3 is TGTGCCAGCAGCCGGTTTTCGGGATACGAGCAGTACTTC. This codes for CASSRFSGYEQYF.

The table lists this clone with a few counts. This CDR3 reads CASSNRGVSYGYTF. The CDR3 DNA reads as TGTGCCAGCTCAAACAGGGGAGTTAGCTATGGCTACACCTTC. The gene calls are TRBV18 and TRBJ1-2; 7 bases agree with TRBD1. The CDR3 length is 14 residues. Germline CDR1 KGHSH, CDR2 LQKENI. V shed 5 bases and J 4 bases; nucleotides not matched to a gene: 7.

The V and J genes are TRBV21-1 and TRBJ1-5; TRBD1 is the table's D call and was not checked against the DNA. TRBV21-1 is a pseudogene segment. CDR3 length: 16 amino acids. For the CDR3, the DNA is TGTGCCAGCAGCCGCGGACAGGGCCGTAGCAATCAGCCCCAGCATTTT. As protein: CASSRGQGRSNQPQHF.

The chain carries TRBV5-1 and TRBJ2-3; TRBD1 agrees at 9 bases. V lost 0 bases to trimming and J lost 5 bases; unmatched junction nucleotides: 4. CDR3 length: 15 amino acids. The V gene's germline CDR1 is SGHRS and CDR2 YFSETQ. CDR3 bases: TGCGCCAGCAGCTTGGTACAGGGGGCTCGAGATACGCAGTATTTT. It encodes CASSLVQGARDTQYF.